This TCR beta chain was captured by sequencing in a study of control samples from healthy donors and cancer patients (dated by TCRdb to the early 2020s). V has 10 bases trimmed and J has 2 bases trimmed; junction bases matching no gene number 10. The germline V gene gives CDR1 as ENHRY and CDR2 as SYGVKD. Spanning cysteine to phenylalanine, the CDR3 consists of 15 amino acids. Only the CDR3 region is kept as DNA, spanning 45 bases read in frame from base 1. To note about this clone: What antigen it recognizes has not been identified. Per-base quality was not reported, and no clone a single base away is much larger than it.

Libraries were constructed by the immunoSEQ multiplex PCR assay. TCRdb re-hosts the immuneACCESS table, in-frame sequences only. Its copies lack some clones; in the studies checked, an unresolved V gene accounts for under half of them, and the cause for the rest is not known. Within this sample are roughly 79,000 clones, with more than 75% of them counted one time only. Of the sample, more than 13% falls within the top ten clones. The specimen was blood. The sequence is built from TRBV10-3 and TRBJ2-3, with 9 central nucleotides matching TRBD1. The receptor was derived from a man over 45 in good health. The nucleotide sequence reads TGTGCCACGACAGGGGGGTACCCCGACACAGATACGCAGTATTTT. It translates as CATTGGYPDTDTQYF.